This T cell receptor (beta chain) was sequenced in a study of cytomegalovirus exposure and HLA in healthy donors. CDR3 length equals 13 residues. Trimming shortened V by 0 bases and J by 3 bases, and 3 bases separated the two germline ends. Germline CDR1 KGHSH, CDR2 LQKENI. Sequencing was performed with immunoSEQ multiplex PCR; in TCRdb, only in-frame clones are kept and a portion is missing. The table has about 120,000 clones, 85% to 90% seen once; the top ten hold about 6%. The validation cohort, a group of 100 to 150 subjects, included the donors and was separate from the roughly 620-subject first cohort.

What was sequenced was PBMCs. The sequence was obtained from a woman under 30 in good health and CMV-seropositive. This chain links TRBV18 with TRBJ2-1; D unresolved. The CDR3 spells CASSPPNYNEQFF. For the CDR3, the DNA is TGTGCCAGCTCACCACCTAACTACAATGAGCAGTTCTTC.